This entry lists 32 T cell receptor beta chains sequenced from one sample in a study of T cell repertoires in cytomegalovirus infection. The antigens for these receptors are not known. TCRdb reprocessed the reads via MiXCR and lists one record per CDR3 protein. The top ten clones hold about 53% of a sample with approximately 120,000 distinct CDR3 sequences, approximately 30% of them seen once. The sequenced sample was CD8+ T cells from cultured PBMCs, obtained from culture after CMV antigen stimulation. The receptor source for this set is a human donor in good health (CMV status not recorded). Some clones in this sample may be carry-over from other donors' samples.

This clonotype was picked up a small number of times. The genes are TRBV6-1 and TRBJ2-1; no firm D call. V was shortened by 7 bases and J by 4 bases, with 11 bases between the two germline ends. Germline loops: CDR1 MNHNS, CDR2 SASEGT. CDR3 size: 13 residues. CDR3 sequence reads: CASTPWLYNEQFF. For the CDR3, the DNA is TGTGCCAGCACCCCGTGGTTATACAATGAGCAGTTCTTC.

This clonotype was observed a handful of times. This sequence joins TRBV10-3 and TRBJ1-5; 8 bases align to TRBD1. V shed 0 bases and J 0 bases; nucleotides not matched to a gene: 4. Germline CDR1 reads ENHRY; CDR2 reads SYGVKD. This CDR3 is 17 amino acids long. CDR3 nucleotide sequence: TGTGCCATCAGTGAGTCGACAGGGGAATTTAGCAATCAGCCCCAGCATTTT. This sequence encodes CAISESTGEFSNQPQHF.

This chain links TRBV28 with TRBJ2-3; TRBD1 matches at 8 bases. Germline V gene sequence: CDR1 MDHEN, CDR2 SYDVKM. Losses at the gene ends were 5 bases for V and 2 bases for J; bases not matched to a gene: 9. The CDR3 runs to 16 residues. This CDR3 reads CASSRRDRHLTDTQYF. In DNA, the CDR3 is TGTGCCAGCAGTCGTCGGGACAGGCATCTCACAGATACGCAGTATTTT.

This clonotype was picked up a small number of times. The chain has TRBV7-6 and TRBJ2-7; a weak D match, TRBD2 (6 bases). V was pared by 2 bases and J by 4 bases, with 18 bases between. CDR1 and CDR2 (germline): SGHVS, FNYEAQ. The CDR3 sequence is 16 residues long. The CDR3 is CASSLSIGGTAYEQYF. CDR3 coding DNA: TGTGCCAGCAGCTTATCTATCGGAGGGACTGCGTACGAGCAGTACTTC.

This clonotype appeared a few times. One junction end disagrees with the germline gene, perhaps due to a read error. The V gene is TRBV12-3 or TRBV12-4, the J gene TRBJ1-1; 9 bases match TRBD1. The CDR3 is made up of 15 amino acids. For the CDR3, the DNA is TGTGCTAGCAGTTCCCCGGGACAGGGGAACACTGAAGCTTTCTTT. The encoded protein is CASSSPGQGNTEAFF.

J is TRBJ2-5 and V is TRBV6-1; D remains unclear. The ends were cut back, 6 bases at V and 4 bases at J, with 3 bases in the middle. The CDR3 has 10 amino acids. Per germline, CDR1 MNHNS and CDR2 SASEGT. The CDR3 bases are TGTGCCAGCAGAAGAGAGACCCAGTACTTC. It codes for CASRRETQYF.

V usage is TRBV5-4 and J usage is TRBJ2-7; 8 positions match TRBD1. J was trimmed by 2 bases and V by 2 bases; bases with no gene match: 3. CDR3 length: 14 residues. Germline values: CDR1 SGHNT, CDR2 YYREEE (reference sequence). The CDR3 DNA sequence: TGTGCCAGCAGCTTTCAGGGGGCGGCCTACGAGCAGTACTTC. This encodes CASSFQGAAYEQYF.

This clonotype was recorded at least ten times. The chain uses TRBV6-2 or TRBV6-3 and TRBJ2-5, with 7 bases fitting TRBD1. V was clipped by 5 bases and J by 5 bases; unmatched bases: 8. Germline V gene data show CDR1 as MNHEY and CDR2 as SVGEGT. The CDR3 is 14 residues long. The CDR3 reads CASSHGTVRETQYF. CDR3 sequence (DNA): TGTGCCAGCAGTCACGGGACAGTCCGGGAGACCCAGTACTTC.

CDR3 DNA sequence: TGCGCCAGCAGCTTGGGGATCGGGGGTCAGGCCTACGAGCAGTACTTC. Encoded protein: CASSLGIGGQAYEQYF. The chain has TRBV5-1 and TRBJ2-7; tentatively, D is TRBD2 (6 bases). Deletions cut 0 bases from V and 2 bases from J, with 15 bases between. This CDR3 comprises 16 residues. Germline-derived CDR1 and CDR2 are SGHRS and YFSETQ.

The rearrangement joins TRBV7-9 to TRBJ1-1; D gene ambiguous. Germline CDR1 and CDR2: SEHNR and FQNEAQ (reference sequence). CDR3 length equals 13 residues. Trimming removed 5 bases at V and 6 bases at J, with 13 bases between. CDR3 nucleotide sequence: TGTGCCAGCAGCACAAGTGTCAGTCCTGAAGCTTTCTTT. Its protein is CASSTSVSPEAFF.

The chain has TRBV6-1 and TRBJ1-2, with D possibly matching TRBD1 (5 bases). The CDR3 is made up of 13 amino acids. The V and J ends lost 10 bases and 0 bases respectively, with 12 bases between them. Germline V gives CDR1 MNHNS, CDR2 SASEGT. This CDR3 is CATWDGPNYGYTF. CDR3 bases: TGTGCCACCTGGGACGGACCTAACTATGGCTACACCTTC.

The sample holds a few counts of this clonotype. Given a much more abundant clone one base away, this may be a read error. The chain combines TRBV7-2 with TRBJ1-3, with 9 nucleotides matching TRBD1. The CDR3 runs to 14 residues. CDR1 SGHTA and CDR2 FQGNSA come from the germline V gene. The CDR3 region has the DNA TGTGCCAACAGCCGGGGACAGGGCAGAAACACCATATATTTT. This sequence encodes CANSRGQGRNTIYF.

Many counts were recorded for this clonotype. The chain recombines TRBV7-9 with TRBJ1-2; 11 bases line up with TRBD1. Germline-derived CDR1 and CDR2 are SEHNR and FQNEAQ (reference sequence). Trimming cost V 2 bases and J 2 bases; bases outside gene matches: 10. The CDR3 sequence is 18 residues long. DNA for the CDR3: TGTGCCAGCAGCTTATCTACCGGGACAGGGGGATTAAACTATGGCTACACCTTC. Its translation: CASSLSTGTGGLNYGYTF.

The chain has TRBV7-9 and TRBJ1-2; 10 nucleotides align to TRBD1. The V gene's germline CDR1 is SEHNR and CDR2 FQNEAQ (reference sequence). The CDR3 is 16 residues long. V lost 5 bases to trimming and J lost 2 bases; unmatched junction nucleotides: 8. This chain's CDR3 is CASSLGTGAQNYGYTF. For the CDR3, the DNA is TGTGCCAGCAGCCTGGGGACAGGGGCCCAAAACTATGGCTACACCTTC.

This clonotype was counted ten times or more. The chain combines TRBV7-2 with TRBJ1-3; D might be TRBD1 (6 bases). Trimming removed 3 bases from V and 3 bases from J, with 18 bases in between. Germline CDR1 is SGHTA and CDR2 is FQGNSA. The CDR3 is 17 residues long. The CDR3 spells CASSLDIQYRDGNTIYF. The CDR3 bases are TGTGCCAGCAGCTTGGATATCCAGTACAGGGATGGAAACACCATATATTTT.

The rearrangement links TRBV6-6 to TRBJ2-5, with D possibly TRBD2 on 5 matching bases. The CDR3 contains 13 residues. Germline CDR1 and CDR2: MNHNY and SVGAGI (reference sequence). Trimming cost V 2 bases and J 5 bases, with 9 bases left between them. This CDR3 reads CASSYGLRETQYF. The CDR3 DNA reads as TGTGCCAGCAGTTACGGACTGAGGGAGACCCAGTACTTC.

This clonotype was counted between two and nine times. V usage is TRBV4-1 and J usage is TRBJ2-1; a weak D match, TRBD1 (5 bases). This CDR3 has 13 amino acids. V lost 1 base to trimming and J lost 6 bases, with 7 bases between them. Germline V CDR1 and CDR2: MGHRA, YSYEKL. The CDR3: CASSQVRGNEQFF. The CDR3 bases are TGCGCCAGCAGCCAAGTAAGGGGCAATGAGCAGTTCTTC.

This clonotype was seen only a few times. The chain uses TRBV6-1 and TRBJ1-2; 8 bases fit TRBD1. V lost 6 bases and J lost 5; bases outside the gene matches: 5. Germline CDR1 reads MNHNS; CDR2 reads SASEGT. CDR3 length: 13 residues. The CDR3 reads CASRETGVYGYTF. CDR3 nucleotide sequence: TGTGCCAGCAGAGAGACAGGGGTGTATGGCTACACCTTC.

This clonotype was detected many times. CDR3 coding DNA: TGTGCCATCCAGGGTGTCGGCTATGGCTACACCTTC. Protein: CAIQGVGYGYTF. This chain joins TRBV7-8 and TRBJ1-2; a possible D gene is TRBD1 (5 bases). Germline V gives CDR1 SGHVS, CDR2 FQNEAQ. Between the trimmed V and J ends, which lost 10 bases and 4 bases, there was a span of 13 bases. The CDR3 contains 12 residues.

This chain connects TRBV2 to TRBJ2-5, with 11 bases lining up with TRBD2. Germline CDR1 is SNHLY and CDR2 is FYNNEI. This CDR3 has 16 residues. V was clipped by 4 bases and J by 2 bases; unmatched bases: 6. As DNA, the CDR3 is TGTGCCAGCAGTGGTCGACTAGCGGGGCATCAAGAGACCCAGTACTTC. It translates to CASSGRLAGHQETQYF. The full variable domain, in which reference TRBV2 and TRBJ2-5 provide the parts outside the CDR3, is EPEVTQTPSHQVTQMGQEVILRCVPISNHLYFYWYRQILGQKVEFLVSFYNNEISEKSEIFDDQFSVERPDGSNFTLKIRSTKLEDSAMYFCASSGRLAGHQETQYFGPGTRLLVL.

This clonotype occurred a few times. The V and J genes are TRBV27 and TRBJ1-1; 9 positions match TRBD1. The V and J ends lost 2 bases and 4 bases, in that order; junction bases with no gene match: 2. The CDR3 contains 14 residues. Germline CDR1 reads MNHEY; CDR2 reads SMNVEV (reference sequence). In nucleotides, the CDR3 is TGTGCCAGCAGTTTAGGGACAGGGCTCACTGAAGCTTTCTTT. Translation gives CASSLGTGLTEAFF.

J is TRBJ2-1 and V is TRBV24-1; D is possibly TRBD2 (6 bases). Per germline, CDR1 KGHDR and CDR2 SFDVKD. Deletions cut 4 bases from V and 0 bases from J, with 12 bases between. The length of the CDR3 is 16 residues. The DNA for the CDR3 is TGTGCCACCAGTGACAGTAGCGGCCCCTCCTACAATGAGCAGTTCTTC. Its protein is CATSDSSGPSYNEQFF.

CDR3 sequence reads: CASSGPSSGGAEDTQYF. The CDR3 DNA sequence: TGTGCCAGCAGCGGCCCCTCGAGCGGGGGGGCTGAAGATACGCAGTATTTT. The chain has TRBV4-2 and TRBJ2-3; 10 nucleotides align to TRBD2. The CDR3 sequence is 17 residues long. V was pared by 5 bases and J by 5 bases, with 13 bases of the junction left unmatched. The germline V gene has CDR1 LGHNA and CDR2 YNFKEQ.

This clonotype has just a few counts. The CDR3 DNA reads TGTGCCAGCAGCGAACAGGGTAAGAGGAACACTGAAGCTTTCTTT. It translates to CASSEQGKRNTEAFF. The chain has TRBV7-3 and TRBJ1-1; D might be TRBD1 (6 bases). The V and J ends lost 5 bases and 1 base respectively, with 14 bases between them. The length of the CDR3 is 15 residues. Germline V gives CDR1 SGHTA, CDR2 FQGTGA.

This clonotype has just a few counts. The V and J genes are TRBV4-2 and TRBJ2-2; D ambiguous. This CDR3 region has 13 residues. CDR1 is LGHNA, CDR2 YNFKEQ, per germline. V gave up 3 bases and J gave up 4 bases, with 6 bases separating them. The chain's CDR3 is CASSQTSTGELFF. Written as DNA, the CDR3 is TGTGCCAGCAGCCAGACCAGCACCGGGGAGCTGTTTTTT.

This clonotype was counted many times. V is TRBV7-9 and J is TRBJ2-5; 7 positions match TRBD1. The CDR3 is made up of 15 amino acids. In germline, CDR1 is SEHNR, CDR2 FQNEAQ (reference sequence). Trimming at V came to 1 base and at J to 2 bases, leaving 4 bases not matched to a gene. The CDR3 loop reads CASSLVRDSQETQYF. CDR3 DNA sequence: TGTGCCAGCAGCTTAGTCCGGGACAGTCAAGAGACCCAGTACTTC.

The sample holds a few counts of this clonotype. The V and J genes are TRBV7-2 and TRBJ2-7, with a weak D call TRBD1 (5 bases). Germline values: CDR1 SGHTA, CDR2 FQGNSA. There are 12 residues in the CDR3. With 6 bases removed from V and 0 bases from J, the gap between germline ends came to 6 bases. In DNA, the CDR3 is TGTGCCAGCAGAGGGGACTCCTACGAGCAGTACTTC. Protein: CASRGDSYEQYF.

The chain combines TRBV4-1 with TRBJ2-1; no clear D. Trimming took 0 bases from V and 1 from J, leaving 7 bases between them. This CDR3 comprises 15 residues. Germline V gene lookup returns CDR1 MGHRA and CDR2 YSYEKL. The CDR3 spells CASSQERVSYNEQFF. The CDR3 region has the DNA TGCGCCAGCAGCCAAGAAAGGGTTTCCTACAATGAGCAGTTCTTC.

This clonotype occurred a few times. The chain couples TRBV7-9 to TRBJ1-1; TRBD1 matches at 7 bases. Losses at the gene ends were 1 base for V and 0 bases for J; bases not matched to a gene: 2. This CDR3 is built from 15 residues. CDR1 SEHNR and CDR2 FQNEAQ come from the germline V gene (reference sequence). The CDR3, as DNA: TGTGCCAGCAGCTTAGGGACAGGCGTGAACACTGAAGCTTTCTTT. Its protein product is CASSLGTGVNTEAFF.

This clonotype was seen at least ten times. CDR3 amino acids: CASSPYRQGDWYYGYTF. CDR3 DNA sequence: TGTGCCAGCAGCCCTTACCGACAAGGGGATTGGTACTATGGCTACACCTTC. V is TRBV9 and J is TRBJ1-2, with a possible D match to TRBD1 (5 bases). The CDR3 length is 17 residues. CDR1 and CDR2 from the germline V gene are SGDLS and YYNGEE. Trimming took 4 bases from V and 3 from J, leaving 22 bases between them.

The chain links TRBV6-2 or TRBV6-3 to TRBJ1-2; D unresolved. The CDR3 extends over 13 amino acids. In germline, CDR1 is MNHEY, CDR2 SVGEGT. Between the trimmed V and J ends, which lost 3 bases and 3 bases, there was a span of 8 bases. The CDR3 loop is CASSYTSDYGYTF. CDR3 bases: TGTGCCAGCAGTTATACCTCTGACTATGGCTACACCTTC.

This clonotype was seen ten or more times. This chain joins TRBV11-2 and TRBJ1-6, with a weak D call TRBD1 (5 bases). CDR3 length: 17 residues. V was shortened by 5 bases and J by 5 bases, with 19 bases between the two germline ends. CDR1 and CDR2 (germline): SGHAT, FQNNGV. The CDR3 loop is CASSLEVSRANNSPLHF. CDR3 DNA sequence: TGTGCCAGCAGCCTCGAAGTTAGCAGGGCGAATAATTCACCCCTCCACTTT.